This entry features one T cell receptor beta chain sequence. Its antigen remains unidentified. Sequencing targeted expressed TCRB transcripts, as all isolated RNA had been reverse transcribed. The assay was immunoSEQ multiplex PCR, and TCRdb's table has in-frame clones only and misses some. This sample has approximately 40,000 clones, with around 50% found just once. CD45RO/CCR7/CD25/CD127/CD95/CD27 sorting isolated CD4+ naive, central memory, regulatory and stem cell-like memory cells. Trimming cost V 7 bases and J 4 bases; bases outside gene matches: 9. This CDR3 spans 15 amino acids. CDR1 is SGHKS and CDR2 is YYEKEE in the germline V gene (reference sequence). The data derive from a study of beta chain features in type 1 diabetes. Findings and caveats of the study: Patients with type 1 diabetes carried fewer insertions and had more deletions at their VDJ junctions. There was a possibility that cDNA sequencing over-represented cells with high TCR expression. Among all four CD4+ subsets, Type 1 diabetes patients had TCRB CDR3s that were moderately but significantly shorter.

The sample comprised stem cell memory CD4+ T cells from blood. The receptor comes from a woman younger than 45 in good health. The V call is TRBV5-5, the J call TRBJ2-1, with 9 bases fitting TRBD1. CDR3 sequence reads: CASGFWDREYNEQFF. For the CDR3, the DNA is TGTGCCAGCGGATTTTGGGACAGGGAGTACAATGAGCAGTTCTTC.